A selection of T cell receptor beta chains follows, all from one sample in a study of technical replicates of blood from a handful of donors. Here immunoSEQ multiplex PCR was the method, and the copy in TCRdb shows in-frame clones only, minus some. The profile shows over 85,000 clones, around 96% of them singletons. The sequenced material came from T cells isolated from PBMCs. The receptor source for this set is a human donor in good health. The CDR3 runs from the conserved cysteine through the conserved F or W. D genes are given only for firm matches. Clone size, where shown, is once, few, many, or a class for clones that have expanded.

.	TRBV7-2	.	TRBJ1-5	TGTGCCAGCAGCTCAGGGAATCAGCCCCAGCATTTT	CASSSGNQPQHF
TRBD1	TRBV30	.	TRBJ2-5	TGTGCATGGGACAGGGGGCAAGTGATGGAGACCCAGTACTTC	CAWDRGQVMETQYF
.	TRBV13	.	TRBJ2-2	TGTGCCAGCAGCCCGAAGACTCGATCCGGGGAGCTGTTTTTT	CASSPKTRSGELFF
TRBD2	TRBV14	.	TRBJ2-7	TGTGCCAGCAGCTACCGCGGGAGCTACGAGCAGTACTTC	CASSYRGSYEQYF
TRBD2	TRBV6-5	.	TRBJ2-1	TGTGCCAGCAGTCCAAGCGGGATGAGGGATGAGCAGTTCTTC	CASSPSGMRDEQFF
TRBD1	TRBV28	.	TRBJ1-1	TGTGCCAGCAGTACCCCAAGTTACAGGGGCACTGAAGCTTTCTTT	CASSTPSYRGTEAFF
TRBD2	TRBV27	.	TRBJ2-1	TGTGCCAGCAGTCCCCGACTAGCGGGAACCTCGGGGTTCTTC	CASSPRLAGTSGFF
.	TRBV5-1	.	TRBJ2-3	TGCGCCAGCAGGCGCACCGCAGATACGCAGTATTTT	CASRRTADTQYF
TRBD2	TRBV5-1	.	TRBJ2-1	TGCGCCAGCAGCTTGTATACTAGCGGTTACAATGAGCAGTTCTTC	CASSLYTSGYNEQFF
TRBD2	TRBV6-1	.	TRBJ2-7	TGTGCCAGCAGACTAGCGGAGAGCTCCTACGAGCAGTACTTC	CASRLAESSYEQYF
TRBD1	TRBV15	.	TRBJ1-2	TGTGCCATCCCGGACAGGGCCTATGGCTACACCTTC	CAIPDRAYGYTF
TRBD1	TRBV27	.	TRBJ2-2	TGTGCCAGCAGTAAATTCGGGACAGGGGGCACCGGGGAGCTGTTTTTT	CASSKFGTGGTGELFF
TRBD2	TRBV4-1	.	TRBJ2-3	TGCGCCAGCAGCCGGGGGCCGGGACTAGAATTAGATACGCAGTATTTT	CASSRGPGLELDTQYF
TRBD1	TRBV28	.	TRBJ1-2	TGTGCCAGCAGTTCAATACACCCCCCGGGACAGGAGAGGGTTGGCTATGGCTACACCTTC	CASSSIHPPGQERVGYGYTF
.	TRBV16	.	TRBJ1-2	TGTGCCAGCAGCCAAGCCTTCGACAGCCCGGGCTACACCTTC	CASSQAFDSPGYTF
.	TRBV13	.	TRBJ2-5	TGTGCCAGCAGCTTTAGTGGAGCTGGTCAAGAGACCCAGTACTTC	CASSFSGAGQETQYF
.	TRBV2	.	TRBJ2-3	TGTGCCAGCAGTGAAGCTAGCGGAATTAGCACAGATACGCAGTATTTT	CASSEASGISTDTQYF
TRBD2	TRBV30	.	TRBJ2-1	TGTGCCTGGAGTGTCGCTAGCGGAGACTACAATGAGCAGTTCTTC	CAWSVASGDYNEQFF
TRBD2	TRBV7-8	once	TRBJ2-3	TGTGCCAGCAGCCCGGGAGGTGCAGATACGCAGTATTTT	CASSPGGADTQYF
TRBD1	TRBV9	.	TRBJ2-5	TGTGCCAGCAGCGCAGGACAGGGTAGGGAGACCCAGTACTTC	CASSAGQGRETQYF
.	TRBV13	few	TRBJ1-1	TGTGCCAGCAGCTTCGGGACAGAAGCTTTCTTT	CASSFGTEAFF
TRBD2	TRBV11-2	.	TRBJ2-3	TGTGCCAGCAGCTTAGAAGCGGGAGGGTTCGGAACGCAGTATTTT	CASSLEAGGFGTQYF
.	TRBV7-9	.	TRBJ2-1	TGTGCCAGCAGCCCAAGTGGTGGGAGACTCGACAATGAGCAGTTCTTC	CASSPSGGRLDNEQFF
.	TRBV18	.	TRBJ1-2	TGTGCCAGCTCCTCAGAGGGCCATGGCTACACCTTC	CASSSEGHGYTF
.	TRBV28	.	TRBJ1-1	TGTGCCAGCAGTGTTGGACTTCTCACTGAAGCTTTCTTT	CASSVGLLTEAFF
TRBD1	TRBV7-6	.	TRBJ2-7	TGTGCCAGCAGCCCGGGGACAGGGTTCTACGAGCAGTACTTC	CASSPGTGFYEQYF
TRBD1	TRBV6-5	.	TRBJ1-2	TGTGCCAGCAGTCGACAGGGGAAAGGCTACACCTTC	CASSRQGKGYTF
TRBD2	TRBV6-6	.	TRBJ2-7	TGTGCCAGCAGTTACTCGCGGGAGGTCTACGAGCAGTACTTC	CASSYSREVYEQYF
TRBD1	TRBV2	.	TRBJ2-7	TGTGCCAGCGAACAGACAGGGACCGACTCTTCCTACGAGCAGTACTTC	CASEQTGTDSSYEQYF
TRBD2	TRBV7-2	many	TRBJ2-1	TGTGCCAGCAGAACTAGCGGGAGGGCCTACAATGAGCAGTTCTTC	CASRTSGRAYNEQFF
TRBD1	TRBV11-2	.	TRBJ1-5	TGTGCCAGCAGCTTAGACAGGGGGAGTAGACAGCCCCAGCATTTT	CASSLDRGSRQPQHF
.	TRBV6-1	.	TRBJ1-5	TGTGCCAGCAGTGAACCGGTAGTCAGCAATCAGCCCCAGCATTTT	CASSEPVVSNQPQHF
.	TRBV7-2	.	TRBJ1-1	TGTGCCAGCAGCCTACAGGGAAGAACTGAAGCTTTCTTT	CASSLQGRTEAFF
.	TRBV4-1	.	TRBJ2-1	TGCGCCAGCAGCCAAGAATGGGAGATGAACTTCAATGAGCAGTTCTTC	CASSQEWEMNFNEQFF
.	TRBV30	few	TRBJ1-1	TGTGCCTGGACAGTGAACACTGAAGCTTTCTTT	CAWTVNTEAFF
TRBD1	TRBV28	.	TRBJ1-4	TGTGCCAGCACCTTCGGGACAGGGAACGAAAAACTGTTTTTT	CASTFGTGNEKLFF
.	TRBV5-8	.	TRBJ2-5	TGTGCCAGCAGCTTGTACAGGGCCGGGGAGACCCAGTACTTC	CASSLYRAGETQYF
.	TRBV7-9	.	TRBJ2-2	TGTGCCAGCAGCTTAGATCATGGACGGGACTCTCCCGGGGAGCTGTTTTTT	CASSLDHGRDSPGELFF
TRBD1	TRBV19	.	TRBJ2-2	TGTGCCGGAAGGGGGCCAAACACCGGGGAGCTGTTTTTT	CAGRGPNTGELFF
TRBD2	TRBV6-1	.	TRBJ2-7	TGTGCGACCCTGTGGGAGCGGGAGATACGGGAGGAGCAGTACTTC	CATLWEREIREEQYF
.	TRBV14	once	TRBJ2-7	TGTGCCAGCAGCCAGTCGTCAGCGGTCTCCTACGAGCAGTACTTC	CASSQSSAVSYEQYF
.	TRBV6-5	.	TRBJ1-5	TGTGCCAGCAGCCCCGGTCCATGGGGGCGGCAGCCCCAGCATTTT	CASSPGPWGRQPQHF
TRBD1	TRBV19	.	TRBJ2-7	TGTGCCAGTACCCCCGGGACAGTCCCCTACGAGCAGTACTTC	CASTPGTVPYEQYF
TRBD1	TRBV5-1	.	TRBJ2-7	TGCGCCAGCAGCTTGGCCGAACAGGGGTATCAAGGGGACGAGCAGTACTTC	CASSLAEQGYQGDEQYF
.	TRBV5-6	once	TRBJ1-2	TGTGCCAGCAGCTTTGGGGGCGTAGGGGAAGAAAGCTACACCTTC	CASSFGGVGEESYTF
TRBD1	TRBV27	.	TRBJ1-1	TGTGCCAGCACCGGACAGGGTGGGACTGAAGCTTTCTTT	CASTGQGGTEAFF
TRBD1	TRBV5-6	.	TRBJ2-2	TGTGCCAACAGGACAGGGAGGACCGGGGAGCTGTTTTTT	CANRTGRTGELFF
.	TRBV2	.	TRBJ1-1	TGTGCCAGCAGTTCCGGGTCCCAAAAATACACTGAAGCTTTCTTT	CASSSGSQKYTEAFF
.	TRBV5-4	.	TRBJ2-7	TGTGCCAGCAAGGGGGTCTACGAGCAGTACTTC	CASKGVYEQYF
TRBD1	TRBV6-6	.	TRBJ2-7	TGTGCCAGCAGTTACGGTACCCCCGGGACAGGTAACTTC	CASSYGTPGTGNF
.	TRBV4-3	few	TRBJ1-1	TGCGCCAGCAGCTTTACTATATGGGAGCCTGAAGCTTTCTTT	CASSFTIWEPEAFF
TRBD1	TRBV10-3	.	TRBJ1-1	TGTGCCATCAGTGGGTTACAGGGGGCAGGTACTGAAGCTTTCTTT	CAISGLQGAGTEAFF
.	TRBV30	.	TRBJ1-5	TGTGCCTACCAGACAAGGAGCAATCAGCCCCAGCATTTT	CAYQTRSNQPQHF
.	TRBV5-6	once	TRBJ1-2	TGTGCCAGCAGCTTTGGGGGGGAACTTGGCTACACCTTC	CASSFGGELGYTF